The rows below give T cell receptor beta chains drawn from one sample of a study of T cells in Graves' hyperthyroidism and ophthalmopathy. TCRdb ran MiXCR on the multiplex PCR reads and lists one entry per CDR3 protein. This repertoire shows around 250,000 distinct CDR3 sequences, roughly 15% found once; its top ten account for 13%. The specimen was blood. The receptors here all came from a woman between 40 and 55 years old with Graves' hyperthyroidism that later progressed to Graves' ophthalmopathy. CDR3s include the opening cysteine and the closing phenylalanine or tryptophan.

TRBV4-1,CASSQETEYATLAKNIQYF
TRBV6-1,CASSPVWARDEQFF
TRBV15,CATSGHRALAYNEQFF
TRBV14,CASSQDWFGETQYF
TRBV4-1,CASSQVGLSSGRIYTQYF
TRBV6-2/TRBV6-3,CASSPRDRGKTEAFF
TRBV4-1,CASSQANRGTGGEKLFF
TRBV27,CASSLSPPGQGKYEQYF
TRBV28,CASRPGQGGGYTF
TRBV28,CASSFGQAYEQYF
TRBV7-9,CASSLDPRTDTQYF
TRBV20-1,CSAKGQESSYEQYF
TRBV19,CASSISGLYNEQFF
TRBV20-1,CSAMAGGGWETQYF
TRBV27,CASSLGFHSNQPQHF
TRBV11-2,CASSLDRQGNTGELFF
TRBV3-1,CASSLLDSDNEQFF
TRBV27,CASSLRGTNQPQHF
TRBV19,CVSTQGVGNEQFF
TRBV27,CASRDINTGELFF
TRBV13,CASSREGDYEQYF
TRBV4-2,CASSQDSSSGANVLTF
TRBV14,CASSRGSGRRNEQFF
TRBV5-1,CASSLDLAPDTQYF
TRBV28,CASSLLATNTGELFF
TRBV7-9,CASSLDVMGLRTGELFF
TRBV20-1,CSARAGQGQRTRSYNEQFF
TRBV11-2,CASSPSGIVQETQYF
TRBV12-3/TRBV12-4,CASSQGSTDTQYF
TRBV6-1,CASFGAGPTYEQYF
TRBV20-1,CSAPTGGPDTQYF
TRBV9,CASSAPPSNTEAFF
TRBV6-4,CASSARAKVYEQYF
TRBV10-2,CASSVWLASVKDTQYF
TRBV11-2,CASSSTGAYGYTF
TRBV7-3,CASSVGFQETQYF
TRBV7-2,CASSLFSPPAGELFF
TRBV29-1,CSVEEVPAYNEQFF
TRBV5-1,CASGDGLVTYNEQFF
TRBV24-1,CATSDYGNTIYF
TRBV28,CASSLMGITQYF
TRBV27,CASSFLARSYEQYF
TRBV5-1,CASSLAGVGNYGYTF
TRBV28,CASRTGQGVTDTQYF
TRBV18,CASSPAGPTDTQYF
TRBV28,CASSSKVSNNSPLHF
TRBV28,CASSFSGAGRSEAFF
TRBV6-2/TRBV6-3,CASSWGLAGAYEQYF
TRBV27,CASRRGLGSPLHF
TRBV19,CASSVGLSSPFVYEQYF
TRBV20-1,CSADRPMNTEAFF
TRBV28,CASSPQLGTDHYGYTF
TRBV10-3,CAIRATGDNSPLHF
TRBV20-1,CSAREGGSDTQYF
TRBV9,CASSPIPTGNYGYTF
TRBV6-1,CASRLITGVSGNQPQHF
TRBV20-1,CSVASGGTDTQYF
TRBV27,CASSPTSGRGVINEQFF
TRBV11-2,CDSSPEGTEAFF